Listed below are T cell receptor beta chains from one sample, sequenced in a study of Graves' ophthalmopathy and Graves' hyperthyroidism. Using its own MiXCR run on the multiplex PCR reads, TCRdb lists one record per CDR3 protein. Of hundreds of thousands of distinct CDR3 sequences detected, approximately 22% appear once; the ten largest clones hold roughly 6.9%. The sample comprised peripheral blood. The receptors were gathered from a woman aged 18 to 35 with stable Graves' hyperthyroidism. Some clones in this sample may be carry-over from other donors' samples. Each CDR3 is given with its conserved first and last residue. The order of the fields is clone size, D gene, V gene, J gene, CDR3 DNA, CDR3 protein. The D gene is left open where the match is weak. Some rows mark clone size as missing; the rest say once, few, many or name a class of expanded clone.

clone size: many
D gene: TRBD2
V gene: TRBV11-2
J gene: TRBJ2-3
CDR3 DNA: TGTGCCAGCAGCTATGGACTAGCGGGAGAAGATACGCAGTATTTT
CDR3 protein: CASSYGLAGEDTQYF

clone size: many
D gene: -
V gene: TRBV28
J gene: TRBJ1-2
CDR3 DNA: TGTGCCAGCAGTTCATACAGGGATGACGACTATGGCTACACCTTC
CDR3 protein: CASSSYRDDDYGYTF

clone size: -
D gene: -
V gene: TRBV6-2/TRBV6-3
J gene: TRBJ2-2
CDR3 DNA: TGTGCCAGCAGTTTGGGGATGAGGGGGTACACCGGGGAGCTGTTTTTT
CDR3 protein: CASSLGMRGYTGELFF

clone size: many
D gene: TRBD1
V gene: TRBV28
J gene: TRBJ2-4
CDR3 DNA: TGTGCCAGCAGTCTCGGGACAGGGGGCCCGTACATTCAGTACTTC
CDR3 protein: CASSLGTGGPYIQYF

clone size: many
D gene: -
V gene: TRBV6-1
J gene: TRBJ2-5
CDR3 DNA: TGTGCCAGCAGTGCCTCCTTGAGGGGGGTCCAAGAGACCCAGTACTTC
CDR3 protein: CASSASLRGVQETQYF

clone size: many
D gene: -
V gene: TRBV28
J gene: TRBJ1-5
CDR3 DNA: TGTGCCAGCAGTTCGTCAGTAGCGGGTCAGCCCCAGCATTTT
CDR3 protein: CASSSSVAGQPQHF

clone size: many
D gene: -
V gene: TRBV2
J gene: TRBJ1-3
CDR3 DNA: TGTGCCAGCAGTGTAACATCAGGGGCTGGAAACACCATATATTTT
CDR3 protein: CASSVTSGAGNTIYF

clone size: many
D gene: -
V gene: TRBV7-2
J gene: TRBJ1-1
CDR3 DNA: TGTGCCAGCAGCTCAGTGGTGGGGGTGAACACTGAAGCTTTCTTT
CDR3 protein: CASSSVVGVNTEAFF

clone size: many
D gene: -
V gene: TRBV29-1
J gene: TRBJ1-2
CDR3 DNA: TGCAGCGTTGGTGGGGCAGGGTCTTCATATGGCTACACCTTC
CDR3 protein: CSVGGAGSSYGYTF

clone size: -
D gene: TRBD1
V gene: TRBV2
J gene: TRBJ1-2
CDR3 DNA: TGTGCCAGCAGTGAAATACCTTGGACAGGGTTGGGAAGTGACTATGGCTACACCTTC
CDR3 protein: CASSEIPWTGLGSDYGYTF

clone size: -
D gene: -
V gene: TRBV5-1
J gene: TRBJ1-1
CDR3 DNA: TGCGCCAGCAGCTTGGCCTATGGGTTATCGGTAGCTTTCTTT
CDR3 protein: CASSLAYGLSVAFF

clone size: -
D gene: -
V gene: TRBV9
J gene: TRBJ2-7
CDR3 DNA: TGTGCCAGCAGCCCCGCGGGGCTCCTTACCTACGAGCAGTACTTC
CDR3 protein: CASSPAGLLTYEQYF

clone size: once
D gene: TRBD2
V gene: TRBV7-2
J gene: TRBJ2-7
CDR3 DNA: TGTGCCAGCAGCGTCGATAGCGGGGGCTCGGGGGAGCAGTACTTC
CDR3 protein: CASSVDSGGSGEQYF

clone size: -
D gene: TRBD2
V gene: TRBV12-3/TRBV12-4
J gene: TRBJ2-1
CDR3 DNA: TGTGCCAGCAGTTTAGCTAGCGGGGCATGGAATGAGCAGTTCTTC
CDR3 protein: CASSLASGAWNEQFF

clone size: many
D gene: -
V gene: TRBV10-3
J gene: TRBJ1-1
CDR3 DNA: TGTGCCATAGGCGAACTTATGAACACTGAAGCTTTCTTT
CDR3 protein: CAIGELMNTEAFF

clone size: -
D gene: -
V gene: TRBV11-2
J gene: TRBJ2-5
CDR3 DNA: TGTGCCAGCAGCTTAGATCGGGTGGGGGAGACCCAGTACTTC
CDR3 protein: CASSLDRVGETQYF

clone size: -
D gene: TRBD1
V gene: TRBV7-8
J gene: TRBJ1-2
CDR3 DNA: TGTGCCAGCAGGCCGACAGGGTCCTATGGCTACACCTTC
CDR3 protein: CASRPTGSYGYTF

clone size: -
D gene: -
V gene: TRBV4-1
J gene: TRBJ1-5
CDR3 DNA: TGCGCCAGCAGCCTCAACCCGGGAACGGTAAATCAGCCCCAGCATTTT
CDR3 protein: CASSLNPGTVNQPQHF

clone size: many
D gene: -
V gene: TRBV6-2/TRBV6-3
J gene: TRBJ1-6
CDR3 DNA: TGTGCCAGCAGGAACGGGGGGACCAATTCACCCCTCCACTTT
CDR3 protein: CASRNGGTNSPLHF

clone size: many
D gene: -
V gene: TRBV27
J gene: TRBJ2-5
CDR3 DNA: TGTGCCAGCAGTTCCCAGCCCATCGAGCAAGAGACCCAGTACTTC
CDR3 protein: CASSSQPIEQETQYF

clone size: -
D gene: -
V gene: TRBV6-5
J gene: TRBJ2-2
CDR3 DNA: TGTGCCAGCAGTTACTCGAAAGGGGTATATACCGGGGAGCTGTTTTTT
CDR3 protein: CASSYSKGVYTGELFF

clone size: many
D gene: -
V gene: TRBV9
J gene: TRBJ1-1
CDR3 DNA: TGTGCCAGCAGCGTACACCAAGGGGTGAACACTGAAGCTTTCTTT
CDR3 protein: CASSVHQGVNTEAFF

clone size: many
D gene: TRBD1
V gene: TRBV19
J gene: TRBJ1-5
CDR3 DNA: TGTGCCAGTAGTGGACAGGGGGCCTATAGCAATCAGCCCCAGCATTTT
CDR3 protein: CASSGQGAYSNQPQHF

clone size: many
D gene: -
V gene: TRBV6-2/TRBV6-3
J gene: TRBJ2-7
CDR3 DNA: TGTGCTGCCCCAGTTCCCTACGAGCAGTACTTC
CDR3 protein: CAAPVPYEQYF

clone size: many
D gene: TRBD1
V gene: TRBV28
J gene: TRBJ2-7
CDR3 DNA: TGTGCCAGCACAAATCCGGGACAGTTCTACGAGCAGTACTTC
CDR3 protein: CASTNPGQFYEQYF

clone size: many
D gene: -
V gene: TRBV12-3/TRBV12-4
J gene: TRBJ2-7
CDR3 DNA: TGTGCCAGCAGTTTAGCGGCCGGGATTTCCTACGAGCAGTACTTC
CDR3 protein: CASSLAAGISYEQYF

clone size: many
D gene: -
V gene: TRBV2
J gene: TRBJ1-2
CDR3 DNA: TGTGCCAGCAGTGAAAGGCAGACCTACTATGGCTACACCTTC
CDR3 protein: CASSERQTYYGYTF

clone size: -
D gene: -
V gene: TRBV5-1
J gene: TRBJ2-7
CDR3 DNA: TGCGCCAGCAGCCAGGGACGCGAGCAGTGCTTC
CDR3 protein: CASSQGREQCF

clone size: few
D gene: -
V gene: TRBV28
J gene: TRBJ2-7
CDR3 DNA: TGTGCCAGCAGTTTTCGGTTCTTCCACGAGCAGTACTTC
CDR3 protein: CASSFRFFHEQYF

clone size: many
D gene: TRBD1
V gene: TRBV19
J gene: TRBJ2-4
CDR3 DNA: TGTGCCAGTAACCCCACGGGACAGGGTCACATTCAGTACTTC
CDR3 protein: CASNPTGQGHIQYF

clone size: -
D gene: TRBD1
V gene: TRBV28
J gene: TRBJ2-7
CDR3 DNA: TGTGCCAGCAGTTTAGAGACAGGGGGGCCCCGCGAGCAGTACTTC
CDR3 protein: CASSLETGGPREQYF

clone size: many
D gene: TRBD1
V gene: TRBV18
J gene: TRBJ2-7
CDR3 DNA: TGTGCCAGCAGCCCCGGGACAGCCTCCTACGAGCAGTACTTC
CDR3 protein: CASSPGTASYEQYF

clone size: many
D gene: -
V gene: TRBV6-1
J gene: TRBJ2-2
CDR3 DNA: TGTGCCTTGGTGGACAGGAACACCGGGGAGCTGTTTTTT
CDR3 protein: CALVDRNTGELFF

clone size: many
D gene: TRBD2
V gene: TRBV7-3
J gene: TRBJ2-5
CDR3 DNA: TGTGCCAGCAGCCGGACTAGCGGGAGTCGGGAGACCCAGTACTTC
CDR3 protein: CASSRTSGSRETQYF

clone size: many
D gene: -
V gene: TRBV4-1
J gene: TRBJ1-5
CDR3 DNA: TGCGCCAGCAGTGGAGCACCCTTGGGCAATCAGCCCCAGCATTTT
CDR3 protein: CASSGAPLGNQPQHF

clone size: -
D gene: -
V gene: TRBV5-1
J gene: TRBJ2-2
CDR3 DNA: TGCGCCAGCAGCGAGTCACAAATCGGGTCGGGGGAGCTGTTTTTT
CDR3 protein: CASSESQIGSGELFF

clone size: few
D gene: TRBD1
V gene: TRBV6-2/TRBV6-3
J gene: TRBJ2-1
CDR3 DNA: TGTGCCAGCAGTTACCGGATAGGATATTTGGGACAGTCCTACAATGAGCAGTTCTTC
CDR3 protein: CASSYRIGYLGQSYNEQFF

clone size: few
D gene: -
V gene: TRBV2
J gene: TRBJ1-2
CDR3 DNA: TGTGCCAGTGAACATCGAATGGACTATGGCTACACCTTC
CDR3 protein: CASEHRMDYGYTF

clone size: many
D gene: TRBD1
V gene: TRBV29-1
J gene: TRBJ1-2
CDR3 DNA: TGCAGCGTTGATTCGGACAGGGACTATGGCTACACCTTC
CDR3 protein: CSVDSDRDYGYTF

clone size: many
D gene: TRBD2
V gene: TRBV28
J gene: TRBJ2-7
CDR3 DNA: TGTGCCAGCAGTTTAAAGTTTCAGACTAGCGGGAGGACCGAGCAGTACTTC
CDR3 protein: CASSLKFQTSGRTEQYF

clone size: -
D gene: -
V gene: TRBV6-5
J gene: TRBJ2-7
CDR3 DNA: TGTGCCAGCAGTTACTCGTATGGGCGCAGACCATCTTACGAGCAGTACTTC
CDR3 protein: CASSYSYGRRPSYEQYF

clone size: many
D gene: -
V gene: TRBV20-1
J gene: TRBJ1-2
CDR3 DNA: TGCAGTGCTAGAGCCCGTGGGGGGCAGACGAACTATGGCTACACCTTC
CDR3 protein: CSARARGGQTNYGYTF

clone size: many
D gene: -
V gene: TRBV7-3
J gene: TRBJ2-7
CDR3 DNA: TGTGCCAGCAGACCCAACAGGGATACCTACGAGCAGTACTTC
CDR3 protein: CASRPNRDTYEQYF

clone size: few
D gene: -
V gene: TRBV20-1
J gene: TRBJ2-7
CDR3 DNA: TGCAGTGCTAGGTCCAGTGCTGACTACGAGCAGTACTTC
CDR3 protein: CSARSSADYEQYF

clone size: many
D gene: TRBD1
V gene: TRBV19
J gene: TRBJ1-1
CDR3 DNA: TGTGCCAGTAGTGCGCTGGGGACAGGGGGAACTGAAGCTTTCTTT
CDR3 protein: CASSALGTGGTEAFF

clone size: many
D gene: TRBD1
V gene: TRBV20-1
J gene: TRBJ2-5
CDR3 DNA: TGCAGTGCTAAGGGGACAGGGGGCCAAGAGACCCAGTACTTC
CDR3 protein: CSAKGTGGQETQYF

clone size: many
D gene: TRBD1
V gene: TRBV28
J gene: TRBJ1-1
CDR3 DNA: TGTGCCAGCAGAACTCATACAGGGGGCCGTATCACTGAAGCTTTCTTT
CDR3 protein: CASRTHTGGRITEAFF

clone size: many
D gene: -
V gene: TRBV6-1
J gene: TRBJ2-7
CDR3 DNA: TGTGCCAGCAGTCGGCCTGTTACCTACGAGCAGTACTTC
CDR3 protein: CASSRPVTYEQYF